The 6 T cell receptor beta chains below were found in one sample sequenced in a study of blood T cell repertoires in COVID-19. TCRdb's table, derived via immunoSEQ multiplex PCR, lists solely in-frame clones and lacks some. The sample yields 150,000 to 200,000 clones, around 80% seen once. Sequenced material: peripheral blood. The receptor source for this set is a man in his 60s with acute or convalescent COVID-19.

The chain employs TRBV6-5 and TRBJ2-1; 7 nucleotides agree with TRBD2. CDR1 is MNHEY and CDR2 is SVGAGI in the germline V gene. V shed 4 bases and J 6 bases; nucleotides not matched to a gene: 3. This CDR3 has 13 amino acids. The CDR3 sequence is CASSSGGGNEQFF. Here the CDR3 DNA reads TGTGCCAGCAGTTCTGGCGGGGGCAATGAGCAGTTCTTC.

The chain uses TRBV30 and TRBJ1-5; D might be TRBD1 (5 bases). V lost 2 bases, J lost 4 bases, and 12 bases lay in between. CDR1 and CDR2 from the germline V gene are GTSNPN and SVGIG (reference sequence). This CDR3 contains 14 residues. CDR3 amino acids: CAWSTDSNNQPQHF. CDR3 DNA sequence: TGTGCCTGGAGTACTGACAGTAATAATCAGCCCCAGCATTTT.

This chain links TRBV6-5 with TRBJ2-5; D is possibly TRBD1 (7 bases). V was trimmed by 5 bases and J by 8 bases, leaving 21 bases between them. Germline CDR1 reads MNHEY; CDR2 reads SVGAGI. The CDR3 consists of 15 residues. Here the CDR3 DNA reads TGTGCCAGCAGTAATCAGGGGGGATTAGGAGCCACCCAGTACTTC. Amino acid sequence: CASSNQGGLGATQYF.

The CDR3 here is CASSLGQGQQETQYF. CDR3 nucleotide sequence: TGTGCCAGCAGCTTAGGCCAGGGGCAGCAAGAGACCCAGTACTTC. The chain employs TRBV11-3 and TRBJ2-5; tentatively, D is TRBD1 (6 bases). Trimming pared 1 base from V and 2 bases from J, leaving 11 bases between. The V gene's germline CDR1 is SGHNT and CDR2 YENEEA. CDR3 length: 15 amino acids.

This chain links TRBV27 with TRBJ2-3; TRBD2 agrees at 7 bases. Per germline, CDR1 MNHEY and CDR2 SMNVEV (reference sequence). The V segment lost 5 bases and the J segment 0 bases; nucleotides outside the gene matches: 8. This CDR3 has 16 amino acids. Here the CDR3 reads CASSPKAGSSTDTQYF. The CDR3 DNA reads TGTGCCAGCAGTCCCAAAGCGGGATCTAGCACAGATACGCAGTATTTT.

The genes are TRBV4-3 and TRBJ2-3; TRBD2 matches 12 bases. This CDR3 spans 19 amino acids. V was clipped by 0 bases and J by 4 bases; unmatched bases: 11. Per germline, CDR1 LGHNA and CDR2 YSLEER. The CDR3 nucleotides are TGCGCCAGCAGCCAAGATGTCCTCACTAGCGGGGGGTGGGCAGATACGCAGTATTTT. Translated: CASSQDVLTSGGWADTQYF.